The clone carrying this T cell receptor (beta chain) was detected only a few times. Its antigen is unknown. Use of 60 Vbeta and 13 Jbeta primers characterized the PCR. This table comes from immunoSEQ multiplex PCR, and its TCRdb copy is limited to in-frame clones, with some not included. The repertoire consists of more than 150,000 clones, with about 82% occurring once and the leading ten covering under 2%. This record belongs to a study of cytomegalovirus exposure and HLA in healthy donors. Study results and limitations: The authors listed around 150 TCR beta chains as cytomegalovirus-associated.

Per germline, CDR1 LNHDA and CDR2 SQIVND (reference sequence). Germline trimming cut 6 bases from V and 8 bases from J; bases unmatched to any gene: 5. This CDR3 is 13 amino acids long. The sequencing input was PBMCs. The rearrangement joins TRBV19 to TRBJ2-2, with TRBD2 identical over 8 bases. The sequence derives from a woman aged 30 to 39 in good health and CMV-seronegative. CDR3 in amino acids: CASRPGGGGELFF. CDR3 sequence (DNA): TGTGCCAGTAGACCCGGGGGGGGAGGGGAGCTGTTTTTT.